These 9 T cell receptor beta chains originate from one sample sequenced in a study of regulatory T cells in long-lasting Graves disease. For TCR beta, libraries came from iRepertoire HTBI primers and Arm-PCR of CDR3 regions. Via MiXCR, TCRdb re-called the multiplex PCR reads, giving one row per CDR3 protein. The sample has 200,000 to 250,000 distinct CDR3 sequences, about a sixth seen once; the top ten hold around 20%. Time point: newly diagnosed GD, antithyroid drugs for less than 3 months. PBMC RNA was the source of the TCR library. The specimen was peripheral blood mononuclear cells (PBMCs), collected at new diagnosis, from a patient treated with antithyroid drugs. Source of these receptors: a female donor with Graves disease.

This clonotype came up many times. The J gene is TRBJ2-7, the V gene TRBV20-1; D perhaps matches TRBD1 (5 bases). The V and J ends lost 7 bases and 4 bases respectively, with 23 bases between them. The CDR3 covers 15 residues. Germline CDR1 DFQATT, CDR2 SNEGSKA (reference sequence). DNA of the CDR3: TGCAGTGTCCCGAACCGGGCCCCAAGGGGTTACGAGCAGTACTTC. Amino acids: CSVPNRAPRGYEQYF.

As for this clonotype: A much larger clone lies one base from this, so it may be a read error. V usage is TRBV2 and J usage is TRBJ1-6, with unresolved D. V was clipped by 6 bases and J by 3 bases, with 6 bases between them. Germline assignment: CDR1 SNHLY and CDR2 FYNNEI. CDR3 size: 13 residues. The CDR3 is CASSLDYNSPLHF. CDR3 DNA sequence: TGTGCCAGCAGCCTCGACTATAATTCACCCCTCCACTTT.

Many counts were recorded for this clonotype. The chain links TRBV10-3 to TRBJ2-1; the D is unclear. V dropped 2 bases and J dropped 8 bases, with 19 bases sitting between them. CDR1 is ENHRY and CDR2 is SYGVKD in the germline V gene. The CDR3 runs to 16 residues. Here the CDR3 reads CAISEPLVASGDEQFF. The CDR3 DNA reads as TGTGCCATCAGTGAGCCCCTAGTGGCGAGTGGCGATGAGCAGTTCTTC.

This clonotype has ten or more counts. The rearrangement uses TRBV7-9 and TRBJ2-1; D uncertain. This CDR3 has 13 residues. CDR1 is SEHNR and CDR2 is FQNEAQ in the germline V gene (reference sequence). Trimming took off 5 bases at V and 6 bases at J, with 11 bases between the two ends. CDR3 coding DNA: TGTGCCAGCAGCGAGAGAGAGGTCAATGAGCAGTTCTTC. It yields the protein CASSEREVNEQFF. Based on the CDR3 plus reference TRBV7-9 and TRBJ2-1, the full variable domain is DTGVSQNPRHKITKRGQNVTFRCDPISEHNRLYWYRQTLGQGPEFLTYFQNEAQLEKSRLLSDRFSAERPKGSFSTLEIQRTEQGDSAMYLCASSEREVNEQFFGPGTRLTVL.

This clonotype was picked up many times. The J gene is TRBJ2-3, the V gene TRBV20-1, with D perhaps matching TRBD2 (5 bases). Germline CDR1 DFQATT, CDR2 SNEGSKA (reference sequence). Trimming cost V 3 bases and J 0 bases, with 10 bases left between them. The CDR3 is 14 residues long. CDR3 sequence reads: CSASAGISTDTQYF. The CDR3 DNA sequence: TGCAGTGCTAGTGCCGGGATTAGCACAGATACGCAGTATTTT.

CDR3: CASSLASTVNEQFF. The CDR3 DNA reads as TGCGCCAGCAGCTTGGCCAGCACAGTGAATGAGCAGTTCTTC. V gene TRBV5-1 combines with J gene TRBJ2-1, with unresolved D. The CDR3 extends over 14 amino acids. The V end was cut by 0 bases, the J end by 7 bases, with 11 bases between. The germline gives CDR1 SGHRS, CDR2 YFSETQ.

The rearrangement joins TRBV30 to TRBJ2-3, with 7 bases aligning to TRBD1. Losses at the gene ends were 4 bases for V and 2 bases for J; bases not matched to a gene: 9. Germline-derived CDR1 and CDR2 are GTSNPN and SVGIG (reference sequence). The CDR3 runs 15 residues. This chain's CDR3 is CAWTRQGTFTDTQYF. DNA for the CDR3: TGTGCCTGGACGCGACAGGGTACTTTCACAGATACGCAGTATTTT.

The CDR3 nucleotides read TGTGCCAGCAGTCATCTCAGGGTTAGCCCCCAATCATACTACGAGCAGTACTTC. Its protein product is CASSHLRVSPQSYYEQYF. This chain joins TRBV6-1 and TRBJ2-7; the D gene is possibly TRBD1 (5 bases). The V gene lost 5 bases and the J gene lost 3 bases, with 26 bases spanning the gap. In germline, CDR1 is MNHNS, CDR2 SASEGT. The CDR3 sequence is 18 residues long.

This clonotype was counted at least ten times. The junction does not match germline at one end; this may be a read error. The CDR3 region is CASSKLAGDLSGYYEQCF. As DNA, the CDR3 is TGTGCCAGCAGTAAACTAGCGGGAGACCTATCGGGCTACTACGAGCAGTGCTTC. V gene TRBV12-3 or TRBV12-4 combines with J gene TRBJ2-7; 11 positions match TRBD2. The CDR3 length is 18 residues.